This T cell receptor beta chain appears in the sequencing data of a study of chemoradiotherapy in HPV16-positive cancers. Regarding the study as a whole: Candidate HPV-specific clones and E7-related TCR motifs grew in tumor during treatment. The functional HPV-specific definition rests on just a couple of HPV16-positive patients.

Only in-frame clones appear in the TCRdb table, and some are missing; sequencing was by immunoSEQ multiplex PCR. This table has about 12,000 clones, 60% to 80% appearing once. With regard to this clone: Antigen specificity is unknown.

This material was obtained from a patient who underwent chemoradiotherapy. This TCR was recovered from a human donor with HPV-associated anogenital cancer.

The CDR3 DNA follows: TGTGCCAGCAGAATTGTTTCCGGTGCTGGGGCCAACGTCCTGACTTTC. It encodes CASRIVSGAGANVLTF. The V and J genes are TRBV28 and TRBJ2-6; no definite D call. V shed 6 bases and J shed 2 bases, with 14 bases lying between them. CDR1 MDHEN and CDR2 SYDVKM come from the germline V gene. This CDR3 spans 16 amino acids.